Listed here are 4 T cell receptor beta chains from one sample, sequenced in a study of T cell repertoires in cytomegalovirus infection. TCRdb recomputed calls from the reads with MiXCR, one row per CDR3 protein. Among hundreds of thousands of distinct CDR3 sequences listed, approximately 31% were seen once. These TCRs are of unknown antigen specificity. The source material was cultured CD8+ T cells from PBMCs, sampled from culture after CMV antigen stimulation. The receptors were sampled from a human donor in good health (CMV status not recorded). Some clones in this sample may be carry-over from other donors' samples.

This clonotype has just a few counts. The V gene is TRBV7-9, the J gene TRBJ2-1; D is possibly TRBD1 or TRBD2 (5 bases each). The V end was cut by 5 bases, the J end by 5 bases, with 13 bases between. Per the germline V gene, CDR1 is SEHNR and CDR2 is FQNEAQ (reference sequence). The CDR3 loop spans 14 amino acids. DNA of the CDR3: TGTGCCAGCAGCGCCGCGAGGGGCCACAATGAGCAGTTCTTC. Its protein is CASSAARGHNEQFF. The complete variable domain, with remaining parts taken from reference TRBV7-9 and TRBJ2-1, reads DTGVSQNPRHKITKRGQNVTFRCDPISEHNRLYWYRQTLGQGPEFLTYFQNEAQLEKSRLLSDRFSAERPKGSFSTLEIQRTEQGDSAMYLCASSAARGHNEQFFGPGTRLTVL.

This clonotype appeared a few times. The genes are TRBV12-3 or TRBV12-4 and TRBJ2-3; D uncertain. The length of the CDR3 is 13 residues. Trimming left V 7 bases short and J 0 bases short, with 8 bases between. CDR3 protein: CASTRPSTDTQYF. The CDR3 DNA reads as TGTGCCAGCACTAGACCCAGCACAGATACGCAGTATTTT.

To note about this clonotype: With a much larger clone just one base away, this may be a read error. The chain carries TRBV7-9 and TRBJ1-2, with unresolved D. The CDR3 loop spans 15 amino acids. Looked up from germline, CDR1 is SEHNR and CDR2 is FQNEAQ (reference sequence). CDR3 nucleotide sequence: TGTGCCAGCAGCTTAGTCGGTCGAATCGACTATGGCTGCACCTTC. This sequence encodes CASSLVGRIDYGCTF.

The chain has TRBV7-6 and TRBJ2-3; TRBD1 or TRBD2 may be the D gene (5 bases each). Germline CDR1 SGHVS, CDR2 FNYEAQ. Deletions cut 6 bases from V and 2 bases from J, with 18 bases between. This CDR3 is 16 amino acids long. CDR3 protein: CASSLGEGWVTDTQYF. CDR3 in DNA: TGTGCCAGCAGTCTTGGCGAGGGGTGGGTCACAGATACGCAGTATTTT.